This TCR beta chain appears in the sequencing data of a study of naive and memory T cell subsets. Study findings and constraints: Potentially, T cell activation and differentiation skew this RNA-based measurement.

A UMI-containing oligonucleotide was joined by 3' ligation to the TCR cDNA template. Reverse transcription used DNase-treated unsorted total RNA, aiming for 1 to 1000 ng. Ligated cDNA underwent four rounds of PCR with nested alpha and beta constant region primers and SP2. Blood and skin TCR RNA was reverse transcribed with alpha and beta constant primers. TCRdb recomputed calls from the 5' RACE reads with MiXCR, one row per CDR3 protein. The table lists 60,000 or so distinct CDR3 sequences, over 7% of them singletons. This clonotype was observed many times. Its specificity is not known. The clonotype comes from a male donor in good health.

CDR3 sequence (DNA): TGCAGTGCTAGAGGCGATTATAGCAATCAGCCCCAGCATTTT. It specifies CSARGDYSNQPQHF. This rearrangement joins TRBV20-1 to TRBJ1-5; D unresolved. CDR3 length equals 14 residues. CDR1 and CDR2 from the germline V gene are DFQATT and SNEGSKA (reference sequence). The V gene lost 1 base and the J gene lost 0 bases, with 7 bases spanning the gap.